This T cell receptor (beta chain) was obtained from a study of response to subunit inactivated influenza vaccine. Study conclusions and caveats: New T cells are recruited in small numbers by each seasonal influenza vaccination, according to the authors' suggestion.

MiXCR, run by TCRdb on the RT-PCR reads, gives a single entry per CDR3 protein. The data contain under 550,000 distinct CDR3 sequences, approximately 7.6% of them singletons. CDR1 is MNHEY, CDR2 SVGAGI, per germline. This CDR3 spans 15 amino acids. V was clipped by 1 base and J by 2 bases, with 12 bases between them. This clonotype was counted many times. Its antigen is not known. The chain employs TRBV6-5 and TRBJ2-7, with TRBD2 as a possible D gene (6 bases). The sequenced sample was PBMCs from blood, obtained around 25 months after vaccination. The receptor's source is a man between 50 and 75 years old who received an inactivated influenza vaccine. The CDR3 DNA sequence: TGTGCCAGCAGTTACTACGGGAGACATACCTACGAGCAGTACTTC. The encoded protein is CASSYYGRHTYEQYF.